This TCR beta chain was observed in a study of T-cell reconstitution after alpha-beta-depleted transplantation in children. Unique molecular identifiers were incorporated into the prepared TCRbeta library. MiXCR was run by TCRdb on the PCR reads, yielding one entry per CDR3 protein. The sample lists fewer than 120,000 distinct CDR3 sequences; 10% to 13% were seen once. Many counts were recorded for this clonotype. The sequences come from PBMCs from the stem cell graft donor, collected from the stem cell graft. The clonotype was recovered from a human donor who donated a stem cell graft to a child with acute lymphoblastic leukemia.

CDR3 loop: CSAKEPGQETGELFF. In nucleotides, the CDR3 is TGCAGCGCCAAGGAACCGGGACAGGAAACCGGGGAGCTGTTTTTT. The chain employs TRBV29-1 and TRBJ2-2; 8 bases are shared with TRBD1. The CDR3 is made up of 15 amino acids. The V segment lost 7 bases and the J segment 5 bases; nucleotides outside the gene matches: 12. Germline values: CDR1 SQVTM, CDR2 ANQGSEA.